This T cell receptor beta chain was sequenced during a study of somatic mutations in cytotoxic T cells in rheumatoid arthritis. About the study: In some cases, T-cell populations stained with V beta antibodies were flow-sorted at nearly 100% purity, and these included V beta1+ cells sequenced for TCRB. Study observations and caveats: Compared with age-matched healthy controls, rheumatoid arthritis patients did not differ significantly in CD8+ T-cell clonality.

The data were produced by immunoSEQ multiplex PCR, yet TCRdb's version contains in-frame clones alone and is incomplete. The sample includes some 38,000 clones, roughly four fifths of them seen just once. Healthy-control blood donors had a median age of approximately 60 years (range roughly 21-80) and were roughly 50% female. Worth noting for this clone: What it recognizes is unknown.

This TCR was sampled from a man aged 40-49 years in good health. Input material: CD8+ T cells sorted from blood.

CDR3 DNA: TGTGCCAGCAGCCGACAGGGAGAGGGCACTGAAGCTTTCTTT. Amino acid sequence: CASSRQGEGTEAFF. The chain carries TRBV6-5 and TRBJ1-1, with TRBD1 matching over 7 bases. V shed 6 bases and J 4 bases; nucleotides not matched to a gene: 8. There are 14 residues in the CDR3. The germline gives CDR1 MNHEY, CDR2 SVGAGI.